This record concerns one T cell receptor beta chain sequence. Per the original methods: Amplifying reference gene primers gave estimates of nucleated cell counts. Method: immunoSEQ multiplex PCR; TCRdb's copy keeps in-frame clones and lacks some. From that table come the V and J calls and clone size; the DNA was used to work out D and trimming. The sample carries around 150,000 clones, 87% recorded once. Trimming left V 0 bases short and J 3 bases short, with 15 bases between. CDR3 size: 17 residues. Germline V CDR1 and CDR2: SNHLY, FYNNEI. This specimen belongs to a study of blood T cell repertoires in COVID-19. Study summary: Collection of acute and convalescent COVID-19 samples took place in the United States, Italy and Spain. In each case, the material was cDNA or gDNA derived from T cells, B-cell-depleted T cells, or PBMCs.

The chain uses TRBV2 and TRBJ2-4; D may be TRBD1 (5 bases). The clonotype comes from a woman aged 55-70 years who had recovered from COVID-19. Sequenced material: peripheral blood. Here the CDR3 reads CASSEAVGAVVKNIQYF. The CDR3 region has the DNA TGTGCCAGCAGTGAAGCGGTAGGGGCAGTAGTCAAAAACATTCAGTACTTC. Full variable domain (rest looked up from reference TRBV2 and TRBJ2-4): EPEVTQTPSHQVTQMGQEVILRCVPISNHLYFYWYRQILGQKVEFLVSFYNNEISEKSEIFDDQFSVERPDGSNFTLKIRSTKLEDSAMYFCASSEAVGAVVKNIQYFGAGTRLSVL.